The 27 T cell receptor beta chains below all came from one sample that was sequenced in a study of shared clonotypes between healthy human individuals. The table came from immunoSEQ multiplex PCR; TCRdb's copy has only in-frame clones and leaves some out. The sample shows under 600,000 clones, 97% of them seen only once. Sequencing input: naive CD4+ T cells sorted from blood. The subset is: CD45RA+ positively selected. Receptors originate from a woman aged 25 to 39 in good health.

The chain recombines TRBV13 with TRBJ2-7; TRBD1 matches at 8 bases. V lost 3 bases and J lost 4; bases outside the gene matches: 5. Germline V lookup: CDR1 PRHDT, CDR2 FYEKMQ (reference sequence). The CDR3 spans 14 residues. The CDR3 region is CASSLGQGAYEQYF. CDR3 DNA: TGTGCCAGCAGCTTGGGTCAGGGGGCGTACGAGCAGTACTTC. Looking up the rest from reference TRBV13 and TRBJ2-7 gives the full variable domain: AAGVIQSPRHLIKEKRETATLKCYPIPRHDTVYWYQQGPGQDPQFLISFYEKMQSDKGSIPDRFSAQQFSDYHSELNMSSLELGDSALYFCASSLGQGAYEQYFGPGTRLTVT.

In its sample, this clone was seen once. J is TRBJ2-6 and V is TRBV25-1; the match to TRBD1 covers 7 bases. The germline CDR1 and CDR2 sequences are MGHDK and SYGVNS. Losses at the gene ends were 6 bases for V and 0 bases for J; bases not matched to a gene: 2. The CDR3 spans 15 residues. The DNA of the CDR3 is TGTGCCAGCAGCTCAGGGGGCTCTGGGGCCAACGTCCTGACTTTC. Protein: CASSSGGSGANVLTF. Based on the CDR3 plus reference TRBV25-1 and TRBJ2-6, the full variable domain is EADIYQTPRYLVIGTGKKITLECSQTMGHDKMYWYQQDPGMELHLIHYSYGVNSTEKGDLSSESTVSRIRTEHFPLTLESARPSHTSQYLCASSSGGSGANVLTFGAGSRLTVL.

The rearrangement links TRBV28 to TRBJ2-2, with TRBD1 matching over 7 bases. The J segment lost 8 bases and the V segment lost 4 bases, leaving 10 bases of the junction unmatched. This CDR3 contains 15 residues. Germline CDR1 reads MDHEN; CDR2 reads SYDVKM. CDR3 in DNA: TGTGCCAGCAGTTCACACACAGGGGACCTGGGGGAGCTGTTTTTT. Residues: CASSSHTGDLGELFF.

The chain employs TRBV11-2 and TRBJ2-1; D is possibly TRBD1 or TRBD2 (5 bases each). V was shortened by 7 bases and J by 3 bases, with 22 bases between the two germline ends. The length of the CDR3 is 17 residues. Germline V CDR1 and CDR2: SGHAT, FQNNGV. The CDR3 nucleotides are TGTGCCAGCACTTCAAGGGGAACTAGAGGGGTCTACAATGAGCAGTTCTTC. This sequence encodes CASTSRGTRGVYNEQFF.

This chain links TRBV27 with TRBJ2-7, with 12 nucleotides matching TRBD2. V lost 8 bases to trimming and J lost 4 bases; unmatched junction nucleotides: 15. This CDR3 contains 17 residues. Germline CDR1 is MNHEY and CDR2 is SMNVEV (reference sequence). CDR3 nucleotide sequence: TGTGCCAGCCGAGTTAGGAGTGGACTAGCGGGGAAGTACGAGCAGTACTTC. Residues: CASRVRSGLAGKYEQYF.

This chain links TRBV30 with TRBJ2-3, with 7 bases matching TRBD2. The V and J ends lost 5 bases and 3 bases, in that order; junction bases with no gene match: 8. CDR1 is GTSNPN, CDR2 SVGIG, per germline (reference sequence). The CDR3 runs to 14 residues. CDR3 DNA: TGTGCCTGGGCCCTCGGCGGGAGAACAGATACGCAGTATTTT. This gives the protein CAWALGGRTDTQYF. Based on the CDR3 plus reference TRBV30 and TRBJ2-3, the full variable domain is SQTIHQWPATLVQPVGSPLSLECTVEGTSNPNLYWYRQAAGRGLQLLFYSVGIGQISSEVPQNLSASRPQDRQFILSSKKLLLSDSGFYLCAWALGGRTDTQYFGPGTRLTVL.

The rearrangement uses TRBV6-5 and TRBJ1-6, with D perhaps matching TRBD1 (5 bases). V lost 3 bases, J lost 5 bases, and 11 bases lay in between. There are 15 residues in the CDR3. The germline gives CDR1 MNHEY, CDR2 SVGAGI. The CDR3 here is CASSYSAGNNSPLHF. CDR3 sequence (DNA): TGTGCCAGCAGTTATTCGGCAGGGAATAATTCACCCCTCCACTTT.

V usage is TRBV15 and J usage is TRBJ2-3; D assignment may be TRBD1 or TRBD2 (5 bases each). The V end was cut by 0 bases, the J end by 2 bases, with 18 bases between. The CDR3 contains 18 residues. Germline V CDR1 and CDR2: LNHNV, YYDKDF (reference sequence). CDR3 amino acids: CATSRDSWFEGTTDTQYF. DNA for the CDR3: TGTGCCACCAGCAGAGATTCTTGGTTTGAGGGGACCACAGATACGCAGTATTTT.

This chain uses TRBV28 with TRBJ1-5; D unresolved. Germline loops: CDR1 MDHEN, CDR2 SYDVKM. V was trimmed by 8 bases and J by 3 bases, leaving 8 bases between them. This CDR3 has 12 residues. The CDR3 loop is CASLSINQPQHF. The CDR3 DNA reads as TGTGCCAGCCTGTCAATCAATCAGCCCCAGCATTTT.

V usage is TRBV5-1 and J usage is TRBJ2-3; D is undetermined. CDR1 is SGHRS and CDR2 is YFSETQ in the germline V gene. V shed 0 bases and J shed 2 bases, with 7 bases lying between them. The CDR3 sequence is 14 residues long. CDR3 in DNA: TGCGCCAGCAGCTTGGGGGTCTCCACAGATACGCAGTATTTT. This sequence encodes CASSLGVSTDTQYF.

V and J are TRBV28 and TRBJ2-2, with TRBD1 matching 9 bases. There are 15 residues in the CDR3. J gave up 6 bases and V 4 bases, and 6 bases lay outside the gene matches. Germline loops: CDR1 MDHEN, CDR2 SYDVKM. For the CDR3, the DNA is TGTGCCAGCAGTTGGACAGGGGATAAGGCCGGGGAGCTGTTTTTT. It encodes CASSWTGDKAGELFF.

Written as DNA, the CDR3 is TGTGCCAGTTCCCCGGGACAGGGGGGCACAGATACGCAGTATTTT. It is translated as CASSPGQGGTDTQYF. The V call is TRBV27, the J call TRBJ2-3; 11 nucleotides agree with TRBD1. CDR3 length: 15 amino acids. Germline V gene data show CDR1 as MNHEY and CDR2 as SMNVEV (reference sequence). The V and J ends lost 9 bases and 1 base, in that order; junction bases with no gene match: 6.

The chain's CDR3 is CASSEYGGSSSYEQYF. In DNA, the CDR3 is TGCGCCAGCAGTGAGTATGGGGGTTCCAGCTCCTACGAGCAGTACTTC. The chain is built from TRBV10-2 and TRBJ2-7; D assignment may be TRBD1 or TRBD2 (5 bases each). The V gene lost 1 base and the J gene lost 0 bases, with 13 bases spanning the gap. Germline values: CDR1 WSHSY, CDR2 SAAADI. The CDR3 length is 16 residues.

V usage is TRBV27 and J usage is TRBJ2-2; D is unresolved. Trimming removed 1 base at V and 1 base at J, with 7 bases between. The CDR3 consists of 15 residues. CDR1 MNHEY and CDR2 SMNVEV come from the germline V gene (reference sequence). CDR3 DNA sequence: TGTGCCAGCAGTTTATATCCGGGGAACACCGGGGAGCTGTTTTTT. It codes for CASSLYPGNTGELFF.

The table lists this clone with a count of one. The chain joins TRBV19 to TRBJ2-1; 10 bases are shared with TRBD2. Germline values: CDR1 LNHDA, CDR2 SQIVND (reference sequence). V shed 4 bases, J shed 9 bases, and the junction held 6 bases outside the gene matches. The CDR3 is made up of 14 amino acids. DNA for the CDR3: TGTGCCAGTAGTACCCTAGCGGGAGATATTGAGCAGTTCTTC. It specifies CASSTLAGDIEQFF.

The J gene is TRBJ1-5, the V gene TRBV28, with D possibly being TRBD1 (5 bases). Germline CDR1 and CDR2: MDHEN and SYDVKM. Trimming left V 3 bases short and J 0 bases short, with 15 bases between. The CDR3 is 17 amino acids. CDR3 DNA sequence: TGTGCCAGCAGTTTCGGACCAGGAAGGGGTAGCAATCAGCCCCAGCATTTT. Residues: CASSFGPGRGSNQPQHF.

J is TRBJ2-1 and V is TRBV28; D not certain. V lost 3 bases to trimming and J lost 10 bases, with 10 bases between them. This CDR3 comprises 12 residues. Looked up from germline, CDR1 is MDHEN and CDR2 is SYDVKM. The CDR3 sequence is CASSLWVMEQFF. For the CDR3, the DNA is TGTGCCAGCAGTTTGTGGGTTATGGAGCAGTTCTTC.

The chain couples TRBV28 to TRBJ2-7; D assignment may be TRBD1 or TRBD2 (5 bases each). The CDR3 has 15 residues. V was trimmed by 5 bases and J by 0 bases, leaving 14 bases between them. Per germline, CDR1 MDHEN and CDR2 SYDVKM. The CDR3 is CASSPNGASSYEQYF. The CDR3 region has the DNA TGTGCCAGCAGTCCCAACGGGGCGAGCTCCTACGAGCAGTACTTC.

The chain employs TRBV28 and TRBJ1-1; D unresolved. The CDR3 length is 13 residues. Trimming removed 3 bases at V and 0 bases at J, with 5 bases between. Germline V gene lookup returns CDR1 MDHEN and CDR2 SYDVKM. DNA of the CDR3: TGTGCCAGCAGTTTCCGGATGAACACTGAAGCTTTCTTT. It encodes CASSFRMNTEAFF.

V usage is TRBV5-5 and J usage is TRBJ2-2, with 10 bases aligning to TRBD2. V was clipped by 5 bases and J by 4 bases; unmatched bases: 11. Germline V gene data show CDR1 as SGHKS and CDR2 as YYEKEE (reference sequence). The CDR3 spans 17 residues. In DNA, the CDR3 is TGTGCCAGCAGTCCTCCGGGGACTAGCGCCCGCACCGGGGAGCTGTTTTTT. Its protein product is CASSPPGTSARTGELFF.

This chain joins TRBV6-1 and TRBJ2-6; D gene uncertain. Germline CDR1 and CDR2: MNHNS and SASEGT. The CDR3 covers 17 residues. Deletions cut 4 bases from V and 0 bases from J, with 13 bases between. Here the CDR3 reads CASSGRSLFSGANVLTF. In DNA, the CDR3 is TGTGCCAGCAGTGGACGGTCCTTATTCTCTGGGGCCAACGTCCTGACTTTC.

This chain uses TRBV6-5 with TRBJ1-3, with D perhaps TRBD1 (5 bases). Trimming left V 6 bases short and J 3 bases short, with 12 bases between. The germline CDR1 and CDR2 sequences are MNHEY and SVGAGI. The CDR3 totals 14 residues. The CDR3 loop is CASRRGVGGNTIYF. DNA for the CDR3: TGTGCCAGCAGACGAGGGGTTGGTGGAAACACCATATATTTT.

This chain connects TRBV2 to TRBJ2-2; TRBD2 matches at 7 bases. The CDR3 loop spans 15 amino acids. Trimming cost V 2 bases and J 5 bases; bases outside gene matches: 5. Germline V gives CDR1 SNHLY, CDR2 FYNNEI. The CDR3: CASSERVRGTGELFF. CDR3 nucleotide sequence: TGTGCCAGCAGTGAACGGGTGCGGGGGACCGGGGAGCTGTTTTTT.

The J gene is TRBJ2-1, the V gene TRBV6-1, with D possibly matching TRBD1 (6 bases). Germline lookup yields CDR1 MNHNS and CDR2 SASEGT. The CDR3 loop spans 11 amino acids. The CDR3 spells CAQRGNNEQFF. The CDR3 coding sequence is TGTGCTCAAAGGGGGAACAATGAGCAGTTCTTC.

This clone was seen a single time. This chain uses TRBV11-2 with TRBJ2-6; weak D call: TRBD2 (5 bases). V was trimmed by 2 bases and J by 5 bases, leaving 19 bases between them. In germline, CDR1 is SGHAT, CDR2 FQNNGV. CDR3 size: 18 residues. The CDR3 region has the DNA TGTGCCAGCAGCTTACTACGGGCTCGGACTCGCCGGGCCAACGTCCTGACTTTC. Its translation is CASSLLRARTRRANVLTF.

This chain joins TRBV7-9 and TRBJ1-3; D is possibly TRBD1 (5 bases). CDR1 SEHNR and CDR2 FQNEAQ come from the germline V gene (reference sequence). The CDR3 sequence is 16 residues long. Trimming left V 4 bases short and J 2 bases short, with 15 bases between. This CDR3 is CASSYGGGDPGNTIYF. The CDR3 DNA reads TGTGCCAGCAGCTACGGCGGAGGGGACCCTGGAAACACCATATATTTT.

This chain connects TRBV30 to TRBJ2-1, with 9 bases aligning to TRBD1. Germline V CDR1 and CDR2: GTSNPN, SVGIG (reference sequence). The CDR3 consists of 12 residues. V gave up 1 base and J gave up 14 bases; unmatched junction bases: 6. The CDR3 DNA reads as TGTGCCTGGAGTGGTGGGACAGGGAGTAAGTTCTTC. Translated, it gives CAWSGGTGSKFF.